The 8 T cell receptor beta chains below come from one sample, sequenced in a study of shared clonotypes between healthy human individuals. The table came from immunoSEQ multiplex PCR; TCRdb's copy has only in-frame clones and leaves some out. The table includes roughly 86,000 clones, 68% detected once. Source material: memory CD8+ T cells sorted from blood. Stated subset: CD45RO+ cells pooled with CCR7-negative TemRA cells. These receptors came from a man aged 25 to 40 in good health.

CDR3 residues: CASSPAGGGGLETQYF. As DNA, the CDR3 is TGTGCCAGCAGCCCTGCCGGGGGGGGCGGATTAGAGACCCAGTACTTC. The chain joins TRBV11-3 to TRBJ2-5; 8 bases map to TRBD2. The CDR3 covers 16 residues. The V segment lost 5 bases and the J segment 4 bases; nucleotides outside the gene matches: 12. Germline V gives CDR1 SGHNT, CDR2 YENEEA.

This clone was detected many times. V gene TRBV19 combines with J gene TRBJ2-2; D remains ambiguous. The germline V and J ends were trimmed by 9 bases and 4 bases, with 15 bases remaining between them. This CDR3 spans 14 amino acids. Germline values: CDR1 LNHDA, CDR2 SQIVND (reference sequence). The DNA for the CDR3 is TGTGCCAGCAACTTGGGGTTTGGCACCGGGGAGCTGTTTTTT. Encoded protein: CASNLGFGTGELFF.

J is TRBJ2-7 and V is TRBV6-6; D not resolved. The V end lost 4 bases, the J end lost 2 bases, and 6 bases lay between the germline ends. This CDR3 contains 12 residues. Germline V gives CDR1 MNHNY, CDR2 SVGAGI (reference sequence). CDR3 residues: CASSSTAYEQYF. The CDR3 DNA sequence: TGTGCCAGCAGTTCGACCGCCTACGAGCAGTACTTC.

The count of this clone is one. The J gene is TRBJ1-1, the V gene TRBV5-1, with 8 bases identical to TRBD1. This CDR3 is built from 16 residues. Germline-derived CDR1 and CDR2 are SGHRS and YFSETQ. V lost 4 bases to trimming and J lost 5 bases; unmatched junction nucleotides: 13. The CDR3 nucleotides read TGCGCCAGCAGCCCCAACCCAGGACAGGGAGGAACTGAAGCTTTCTTT. It encodes CASSPNPGQGGTEAFF.

The chain is built from TRBV23-1 and TRBJ1-2; TRBD1 might be the D (6 bases). TRBV23-1 is annotated as an ORF whose role is uncertain. The CDR3 covers 14 residues. V shed 4 bases and J shed 7 bases, with 16 bases lying between them. The CDR3 DNA reads as TGCGCCAGCAGTCGTCATGGGGGGCAAGGTGGCTACACCTTC. Translated, it gives CASSRHGGQGGYTF.

The CDR3 spells CASSADSPSSGNTIYF. DNA for the CDR3: TGTGCCAGCAGTGCGGACAGTCCGAGCTCTGGAAACACCATATATTTT. This rearrangement joins TRBV25-1 to TRBJ1-3; D is possibly TRBD1 (6 bases). Trimming left V 4 bases short and J 0 bases short, with 13 bases between. Per germline, CDR1 MGHDK and CDR2 SYGVNS. This CDR3 has 16 amino acids. Variable domain in full (rest from reference TRBV25-1 and TRBJ1-3): EADIYQTPRYLVIGTGKKITLECSQTMGHDKMYWYQQDPGMELHLIHYSYGVNSTEKGDLSSESTVSRIRTEHFPLTLESARPSHTSQYLCASSADSPSSGNTIYFGEGSWLTVV.

The chain links TRBV5-3 to TRBJ2-1; TRBD2 agrees at 9 bases. TRBV5-3 is placed among ORFs of uncertain function. CDR3 size: 19 residues. V dropped 2 bases and J dropped 1; count of bases not matched to a gene: 13. CDR3 DNA sequence: TGTGCCAGAAGCTTATCCAGGACTAGCGAGGGAGGTTCCTACAATGAGCAGTTCTTC. Translated, it gives CARSLSRTSEGGSYNEQFF.

The rearrangement links TRBV5-5 to TRBJ1-2, with a weak D call TRBD1 (5 bases). Between the trimmed V and J ends, which lost 5 bases and 8 bases, there was a span of 19 bases. The CDR3 contains 14 residues. Germline V gene sequence: CDR1 SGHKS, CDR2 YYEKEE (reference sequence). CDR3: CASSPGTDGGGYTF. The CDR3 DNA sequence: TGTGCCAGCAGTCCTGGGACGGATGGAGGGGGCTACACCTTC.